The source of this T cell receptor beta chain is a study of blood T cell repertoires in COVID-19. The overall study: Sources were T cells, B-cell-depleted T cells, or PBMCs; the material itself was cDNA or gDNA.

This CDR3 has 15 residues. V was trimmed by 4 bases and J by 3 bases, leaving 13 bases between them. Germline CDR1 is KGHDR and CDR2 is SFDVKD. The Seattle patients joined while their infection was active and were tracked longitudinally afterward. Sequenced by immunoSEQ multiplex PCR; TCRdb stores in-frame clones only, minus some. The repertoire holds 150,000 to 200,000 clones, with roughly 90% as singletons. The genes are TRBV24-1 and TRBJ2-3; a possible D gene is TRBD2 (5 bases). This receptor was obtained from a woman aged 55 to 70 with COVID-19, enrolled during active disease. Material: peripheral blood. The chain's CDR3 is CATSESGWMTDTQYF. CDR3 nucleotide sequence: TGTGCCACCAGTGAATCGGGGTGGATGACAGATACGCAGTATTTT.